The next 20 T cell receptor beta chains were all read from a single sample in a study of PD-1 blockade in classical Hodgkin lymphoma. Produced via immunoSEQ multiplex PCR; TCRdb's table is partial and in-frame only. Of tens of thousands of clones listed, over 70% are singletons. Every single patient, without exception, relapsed after autologous stem cell transplantation, and brentuximab vedotin exposure varied. The specimen comprised peripheral blood mononuclear cells (PBMCs), sampled at baseline. Receptors were obtained from a human donor with classical Hodgkin lymphoma.

This chain connects TRBV7-2 to TRBJ2-1; the D gene is possibly TRBD2 (5 bases). V lost 7 bases and J lost 2, with 18 bases in between. The CDR3 extends over 16 amino acids. Germline V lookup: CDR1 SGHTA, CDR2 FQGNSA. Here the CDR3 DNA reads TGTGCCAGCAACCCTGAGGGAGAAAGGACCTACAATGAGCAGTTCTTC. Translation gives CASNPEGERTYNEQFF.

The chain couples TRBV19 to TRBJ2-4; D not resolved. The CDR3 is made up of 13 amino acids. The V gene lost 5 bases and the J gene lost 8 bases, with 13 bases spanning the gap. The V gene's germline CDR1 is LNHDA and CDR2 SQIVND (reference sequence). The chain's CDR3 is CASSLPSPHIQYF. DNA of the CDR3: TGTGCCAGTAGTCTACCATCTCCCCACATTCAGTACTTC.

This clone is a singleton in its sample. The chain joins TRBV2 to TRBJ2-3; perhaps TRBD2 as D (6 bases). CDR1 and CDR2 from the germline V gene are SNHLY and FYNNEI. The CDR3 runs to 13 residues. The CDR3 nucleotides are TGTGCTTCCCAGCGGGCTAGCACAGATACGCAGTATTTT. Protein product: CASQRASTDTQYF. Filled out from reference TRBV2 and TRBJ2-3, the complete variable domain reads EPEVTQTPSHQVTQMGQEVILRCVPISNHLYFYWYRQILGQKVEFLVSFYNNEISEKSEIFDDQFSVERPDGSNFTLKIRSTKLEDSAMYFCASQRASTDTQYFGPGTRLTVL.

This clone was counted a few times. This chain links TRBV10-3 with TRBJ2-1; TRBD2 matches at 9 bases. From germline, CDR1 is ENHRY and CDR2 SYGVKD. CDR3 length: 15 residues. J was trimmed by 8 bases and V by 3 bases; bases with no gene match: 8. This CDR3 is CAISDPRGRGYEQFF. The CDR3 bases are TGTGCCATCAGTGACCCTCGCGGGAGGGGGTATGAGCAGTTCTTC.

The V call is TRBV19, the J call TRBJ1-1; D not resolved. The CDR3 runs to 15 residues. Germline V gene lookup returns CDR1 LNHDA and CDR2 SQIVND (reference sequence). The germline V and J ends were trimmed by 5 bases and 1 base, with 14 bases remaining between them. The CDR3 reads CASSLLMGGNTEAFF. The CDR3 DNA is TGTGCCAGTAGTCTCCTCATGGGAGGGAACACTGAAGCTTTCTTT. Together with reference TRBV19 and TRBJ1-1, the CDR3 gives the full variable domain: DGGITQSPKYLFRKEGQNVTLSCEQNLNHDAMYWYRQDPGQGLRLIYYSQIVNDFQKGDIAEGYSVSREKKESFPLTVTSAQKNPTAFYLCASSLLMGGNTEAFFGQGTRLTVV.

This rearrangement joins TRBV5-8 to TRBJ2-3; D is unclear. The CDR3 has 13 residues. V dropped 0 bases and J dropped 5 bases, with 7 bases sitting between them. Germline CDR1 and CDR2: SGHTS and YDEGEE. The chain's CDR3 is CASSLGMRDTQYF. CDR3 DNA: TGTGCCAGCAGCTTGGGGATGCGAGATACGCAGTATTTT.

The genes are TRBV7-6 and TRBJ2-5; D uncertain. Looked up from germline, CDR1 is SGHVS and CDR2 is FNYEAQ. V lost 1 base and J 5 bases, leaving 5 bases between the germline ends. This CDR3 has 12 residues. The CDR3 nucleotides are TGTGCCAGCAGCTTAGTTATGGAGACCCAGTACTTC. This sequence encodes CASSLVMETQYF.

The chain uses TRBV27 and TRBJ2-1; no reliable D call. Trimming pared 6 bases from V and 0 bases from J, leaving 9 bases between. This CDR3 comprises 14 residues. Germline CDR1 MNHEY, CDR2 SMNVEV (reference sequence). CDR3 in DNA: TGTGCCAGCAGCCAACAGAGCTCCTACAATGAGCAGTTCTTC. The encoded protein is CASSQQSSYNEQFF.

V and J are TRBV7-8 and TRBJ1-1; D is ambiguous. V was trimmed by 3 bases and J by 2 bases, leaving 7 bases between them. CDR1 and CDR2 from the germline V gene are SGHVS and FQNEAQ. The CDR3 contains 13 residues. The CDR3 loop reads CASSFGTNTEAFF. The CDR3 DNA sequence: TGTGCCAGCAGCTTCGGCACTAACACTGAAGCTTTCTTT.

V gene TRBV12-5 combines with J gene TRBJ2-1, with TRBD2 matching over 11 bases. Germline CDR1 reads LGHNT; CDR2 reads FRNRAP. The CDR3 length is 16 residues. The V segment lost 9 bases and the J segment 3 bases; nucleotides outside the gene matches: 10. The CDR3 reads CASKYGTSGFYNEQFF. The CDR3 DNA reads TGTGCTAGCAAGTACGGGACTAGCGGCTTCTACAATGAGCAGTTCTTC.

The V and J genes are TRBV13 and TRBJ1-3; a possible D gene is TRBD1 (5 bases). Trimming took 3 bases from V and 3 from J, leaving 9 bases between them. The V gene's germline CDR1 is PRHDT and CDR2 FYEKMQ (reference sequence). The CDR3 is made up of 14 amino acids. The CDR3: CASSFDRNGNTIYF. The CDR3 region has the DNA TGTGCCAGCAGCTTCGACAGAAATGGAAACACCATATATTTT.

The chain has TRBV7-7 and TRBJ2-7; no definite D call. The V and J ends lost 0 bases and 5 bases respectively, with 8 bases between them. Per germline, CDR1 SSHAT and CDR2 FNYEAQ (reference sequence). The CDR3 spans 13 residues. The chain's CDR3 is CASSLAGSHEQYF. The DNA for the CDR3 is TGTGCCAGCAGCTTAGCGGGAAGCCACGAGCAGTACTTC.

V and J are TRBV16 and TRBJ2-3, with D hard to call. V lost 4 bases, J lost 2 bases, and 7 bases lay in between. From germline, CDR1 is KGHSY and CDR2 FQNENV. There are 13 residues in the CDR3. Here the CDR3 reads CASSPTDTDTQYF. The CDR3 DNA reads as TGTGCCAGCAGCCCTACGGACACAGATACGCAGTATTTT.

J is TRBJ1-2 and V is TRBV10-3, with D perhaps TRBD1 (5 bases). Germline CDR1 reads ENHRY; CDR2 reads SYGVKD. There are 16 residues in the CDR3. The V end lost 2 bases, the J end lost 0 bases, and 13 bases lay between the germline ends. The CDR3 region is CAISEAGTGTNYGYTF. CDR3 DNA: TGTGCCATCAGTGAGGCCGGGACGGGAACTAACTATGGCTACACCTTC.

This sequence joins TRBV19 and TRBJ2-1; 12 positions match TRBD1. CDR1 and CDR2 (germline): LNHDA, SQIVND (reference sequence). This CDR3 region has 14 residues. Trimming took 7 bases from V and 7 from J; bases not matched to a gene: 5. DNA of the CDR3: TGTGCCAGTAAAAGGGGACAGGGGGCGAATGAGCAGTTCTTC. Translation: CASKRGQGANEQFF.

The CDR3 spells CASRGDGYGYTF. In DNA, the CDR3 is TGTGCCAGTAGGGGGGACGGCTATGGCTACACCTTC. V and J are TRBV19 and TRBJ1-2; tentative D call: TRBD1 (5 bases). The CDR3 extends over 12 amino acids. The V gene lost 6 bases and the J gene lost 4 bases, with 9 bases spanning the gap. Germline V gives CDR1 LNHDA, CDR2 SQIVND (reference sequence).

This chain uses TRBV7-8 with TRBJ2-7; 8 bases map to TRBD2. Germline lookup yields CDR1 SGHVS and CDR2 FQNEAQ. V was pared by 6 bases and J by 0 bases, with 7 bases of the junction left unmatched. This CDR3 is built from 15 residues. The chain's CDR3 is CASRVAGGSSYEQYF. The CDR3 nucleotides read TGTGCCAGCAGGGTGGCGGGAGGATCCTCCTACGAGCAGTACTTC. The full variable domain, with the rest looked up from reference TRBV7-8 and TRBJ2-7, is GAGVSQSPRYKVAKRGQDVALRCDPISGHVSLFWYQQALGQGPEFLTYFQNEAQLDKSGLPSDRFFAERPEGSVSTLKIQRTQQEDSAVYLCASRVAGGSSYEQYFGPGTRLTVT.

V and J are TRBV5-1 and TRBJ1-1; D call uncertain. CDR1 and CDR2 (germline): SGHRS, YFSETQ. V was clipped by 0 bases and J by 1 base, with 13 bases between them. The CDR3 is made up of 16 amino acids. For the CDR3, the DNA is TGCGCCAGCAGCTTGGATCTTTGGGGTAGGAACACTGAAGCTTTCTTT. It translates to CASSLDLWGRNTEAFF.

The CDR3 DNA reads as TGTGCCAGTAGTATAGGAGGGAGGTTCGACACTGAAGCTTTCTTT. It translates to CASSIGGRFDTEAFF. This sequence joins TRBV19 and TRBJ1-1; D is uncertain. CDR1 and CDR2 from the germline V gene are LNHDA and SQIVND (reference sequence). The V and J ends lost 1 base and 3 bases respectively, with 12 bases between them. The CDR3 sequence is 15 residues long.

This chain connects TRBV19 to TRBJ2-6; D is perhaps TRBD1 or TRBD2 (5 bases each). This CDR3 spans 19 amino acids. Germline values: CDR1 LNHDA, CDR2 SQIVND (reference sequence). Trimming pared 5 bases from V and 0 bases from J, leaving 20 bases between. CDR3 amino acids: CASSLWGAGGSSGANVLTF. The CDR3 coding sequence is TGTGCCAGTAGTCTCTGGGGCGCAGGTGGGAGCTCTGGGGCCAACGTCCTGACTTTC.